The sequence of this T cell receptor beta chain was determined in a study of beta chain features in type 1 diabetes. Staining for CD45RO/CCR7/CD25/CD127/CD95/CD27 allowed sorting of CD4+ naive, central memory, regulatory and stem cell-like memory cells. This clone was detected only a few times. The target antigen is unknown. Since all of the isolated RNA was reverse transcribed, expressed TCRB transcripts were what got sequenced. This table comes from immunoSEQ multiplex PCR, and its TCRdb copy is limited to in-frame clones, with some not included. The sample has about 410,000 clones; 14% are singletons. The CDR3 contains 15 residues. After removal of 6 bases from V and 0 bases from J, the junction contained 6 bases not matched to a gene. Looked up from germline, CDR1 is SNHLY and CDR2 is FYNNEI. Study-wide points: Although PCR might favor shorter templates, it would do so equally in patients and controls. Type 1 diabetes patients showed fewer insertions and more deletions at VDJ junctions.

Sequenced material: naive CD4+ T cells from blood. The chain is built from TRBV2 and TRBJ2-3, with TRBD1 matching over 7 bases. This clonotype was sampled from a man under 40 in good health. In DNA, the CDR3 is TGTGCCAGCAGCCTGGACAGGCTAAGCACAGATACGCAGTATTTT. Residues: CASSLDRLSTDTQYF. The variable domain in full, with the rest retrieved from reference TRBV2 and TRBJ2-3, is EPEVTQTPSHQVTQMGQEVILRCVPISNHLYFYWYRQILGQKVEFLVSFYNNEISEKSEIFDDQFSVERPDGSNFTLKIRSTKLEDSAMYFCASSLDRLSTDTQYFGPGTRLTVL.